The sequence of this TCR beta chain was determined in a study of CD8 T cells in Susac syndrome. With 2 bases removed from V and 3 bases from J, the gap between germline ends came to 20 bases. The V gene's germline CDR1 is MNHEY and CDR2 SVGAGI. The length of the CDR3 is 17 residues. Random hexamers were used to reverse transcribe about 0.5 to 1 ug of RNA. Via MiXCR, TCRdb re-called the immunoSEQ multiplex PCR reads, giving one row per CDR3 protein. The repertoire holds approximately 120,000 distinct CDR3 sequences, with roughly 97% as singletons. This clonotype was detected only once. The specimen sequenced was CD4+ T cells from PBMCs. The J gene is TRBJ2-7, the V gene TRBV6-5, with D perhaps matching TRBD2 (6 bases). This clonotype was obtained from a human donor in good health. CDR3 bases: TGTGCCAGCAGTTACCCAAGGCCGGGACTGGAAATCTACGAGCAGTACTTC. This translates into CASSYPRPGLEIYEQYF.